A single sample gave rise to the 25 T cell receptor beta chains below, sequenced in a study of blood T cell repertoires in COVID-19. Using immunoSEQ multiplex PCR, the repertoire was profiled, and TCRdb retains in-frame clones only, with some absent. The sample has tens of thousands of clones; around nine tenths are singletons. The sequenced material came from peripheral blood. The origin of the receptors is an elderly woman with acute or convalescent COVID-19.

J is TRBJ2-7 and V is TRBV5-4; TRBD2 might be the D (5 bases). CDR3 length: 15 amino acids. CDR1 is SGHNT, CDR2 YYREEE, per germline (reference sequence). Trimming took 3 bases from V and 3 from J, leaving 16 bases between them. CDR3 DNA: TGTGCCAGCAGCTGGGCGGGCCAAAAATACTACGAGCAGTACTTC. Its protein is CASSWAGQKYYEQYF. Full variable domain (remainder filled in from reference TRBV5-4 and TRBJ2-7): ETGVTQSPTHLIKTRGQQVTLRCSSQSGHNTVSWYQQALGQGPQFIFQYYREEENGRGNFPPRFSGLQFPNYSSELNVNALELDDSALYLCASSWAGQKYYEQYFGPGTRLTVT.

V usage is TRBV2 and J usage is TRBJ1-2; TRBD1 matches 7 bases. Germline V gene lookup returns CDR1 SNHLY and CDR2 FYNNEI. Losses at the gene ends were 7 bases for V and 8 bases for J; bases not matched to a gene: 4. The CDR3 is 11 amino acids. CDR3 nucleotide sequence: TGTGCCAGCACGAACAGGGGAGGCTACACCTTC. It encodes CASTNRGGYTF.

The chain couples TRBV7-2 to TRBJ2-5, with 10 bases fitting TRBD2. The CDR3 is 15 residues long. Germline trimming cut 5 bases from V and 4 bases from J; bases unmatched to any gene: 7. In germline, CDR1 is SGHTA, CDR2 FQGNSA. The CDR3 spells CASSPLAGVSETQYF. The CDR3 region has the DNA TGTGCCAGCAGCCCTCTAGCGGGAGTGTCAGAGACCCAGTACTTC. Drawing the rest from reference TRBV7-2 and TRBJ2-5, the complete variable domain is GAGVSQSPSNKVTEKGKDVELRCDPISGHTALYWYRQSLGQGLEFLIYFQGNSAPDKSGLPSDRFSAERTGGSVSTLTIQRTQQEDSAVYLCASSPLAGVSETQYFGPGTRLLVL.

This clone has more than one count but fewer than ten. The J gene is TRBJ2-2, the V gene TRBV2; D may be TRBD2 (5 bases). CDR1 and CDR2 from the germline V gene are SNHLY and FYNNEI. V lost 6 bases, J lost 4 bases, and 12 bases lay in between. This CDR3 region has 14 residues. CDR3 DNA: TGTGCCAGCAGAGAGGATCGGGGCACCGGGGAGCTGTTTTTT. This codes for CASREDRGTGELFF.

This clone was counted a few times. The chain is built from TRBV7-8 and TRBJ1-4; 9 bases map to TRBD1. Germline V gives CDR1 SGHVS, CDR2 FQNEAQ. This CDR3 comprises 15 residues. The ends lost 5 bases at V and 6 bases at J; junction bases unmatched: 7. Here the CDR3 reads CASSLTTGGHEKLFF. In nucleotides, the CDR3 is TGTGCCAGCAGCCTTACAACAGGGGGCCATGAAAAACTGTTTTTT.

This chain joins TRBV6-2 or TRBV6-3 and TRBJ2-2, with 7 bases that match TRBD1. After removal of 2 bases from V and 0 bases from J, the junction contained 6 bases not matched to a gene. Germline CDR1 MNHEY, CDR2 SVGEGT. CDR3 length: 17 amino acids. The CDR3 coding sequence is TGTGCCAGCAGTTACCCAGCGACAGGGTCGAACACCGGGGAGCTGTTTTTT. Its translation: CASSYPATGSNTGELFF.

J is TRBJ1-2 and V is TRBV6-2 or TRBV6-3, with 7 positions matching TRBD1. CDR1 and CDR2 (germline): MNHEY, SVGEGT. The trim removed 6 bases at V and 4 bases at J, leaving 11 bases unmatched. The CDR3 has 15 residues. CDR3 sequence: CASSRGQALGYGYTF. The DNA of the CDR3 is TGTGCCAGCAGCCGAGGACAGGCCCTAGGCTATGGCTACACCTTC.

The chain couples TRBV6-5 to TRBJ2-2; tentatively, D is TRBD2 (5 bases). V dropped 6 bases and J dropped 5 bases, with 13 bases sitting between them. Germline V gene data show CDR1 as MNHEY and CDR2 as SVGAGI. CDR3 length: 14 amino acids. The CDR3 nucleotides are TGTGCCAGCAGGGTACTTAGCGAAACCGGGGAGCTGTTTTTT. Its translation is CASRVLSETGELFF.

This clone was counted once. The V and J genes are TRBV9 and TRBJ2-1, with TRBD1 matching over 9 bases. Germline V gene data show CDR1 as SGDLS and CDR2 as YYNGEE. Trimming at V came to 0 bases and at J to 8 bases, leaving 9 bases not matched to a gene. CDR3 size: 16 residues. The CDR3 DNA sequence: TGTGCCAGCAGCGTAGCTTTGGGACAGGGATCTCATGAGCAGTTCTTC. Its protein product is CASSVALGQGSHEQFF.

This clone was counted a few times. The CDR3 DNA follows: TGTGCCAGCAGTTTATCCCCAGGGGCGACGGATCTTATGATGACTGAAGCTTTCTTT. Translation: CASSLSPGATDLMMTEAFF. The V call is TRBV28, the J call TRBJ1-1, with D tentatively TRBD1 (6 bases). The V gene's germline CDR1 is MDHEN and CDR2 SYDVKM. V lost 1 base to trimming and J lost 5 bases, with 26 bases between them. This CDR3 spans 19 amino acids.

V is TRBV3-1 (or the pseudogene TRBV3-2) and J is TRBJ1-2; D gene unclear. The length of the CDR3 is 13 residues. CDR1 and CDR2 from the germline V gene are LGHDT and YNNKEL (reference sequence). Deletions cut 1 base from V and 8 bases from J, with 11 bases between. The CDR3 bases are TGTGCCAGCAGCCAAGTGAAACAAATGGGCTACACCTTC. Translation gives CASSQVKQMGYTF.

This clone has a handful of counts. The chain uses TRBV6-6 and TRBJ1-1; no firm D call. V was clipped by 6 bases and J by 10 bases, with 12 bases between them. Germline V gene data show CDR1 as MNHNY and CDR2 as SVGAGI (reference sequence). The CDR3 runs 11 residues. The CDR3 sequence is CASRTGGRAFF. CDR3 DNA: TGTGCCAGCAGGACCGGTGGGAGAGCTTTCTTT.

The chain carries TRBV5-1 and TRBJ2-1, with TRBD1 as a possible D gene (5 bases). Trimming stripped 5 bases from V and 3 bases from J, with 12 bases between. CDR1 is SGHRS and CDR2 is YFSETQ in the germline V gene. The CDR3 is 14 residues long. The CDR3 nucleotides are TGCGCCAGCAGATATGACAGAAACTACAATGAGCAGTTCTTC. Protein product: CASRYDRNYNEQFF.

The chain couples TRBV28 to TRBJ1-4; D uncertain. Germline V gene data show CDR1 as MDHEN and CDR2 as SYDVKM. The CDR3 loop spans 13 amino acids. V was pared by 4 bases and J by 7 bases, with 10 bases between. This CDR3 reads CASSSGFGEKLFF. CDR3 DNA sequence: TGTGCCAGCAGTTCCGGTTTTGGTGAAAAACTGTTTTTT.

As regards this clone: The germline gene is not matched at one end of the junction; a read error may be the cause. J is TRBJ2-7 and V is TRBV6-1; possibly TRBD1 for D (6 bases). CDR3 length: 14 residues. Per germline, CDR1 MNHNS and CDR2 SASEGT. DNA of the CDR3: TGTGCCAGCAGTCAAGCGGACAGCTCCTACGAGCAGTACTTC. Translation gives CASSQADSSYEQYF.

This chain connects TRBV6-6 to TRBJ1-4, with 9 bases identical to TRBD1. The CDR3 runs to 15 residues. Germline trimming cut 5 bases from V and 8 bases from J; bases unmatched to any gene: 9. Germline CDR1 reads MNHNY; CDR2 reads SVGAGI (reference sequence). CDR3 DNA sequence: TGTGCCAGCAGTCCCCCGGGACAGGGTCGAGAAAAACTGTTTTTT. Its protein product is CASSPPGQGREKLFF.

This clone was observed a single time. The CDR3 sequence is CASASGRGNEQFF. The DNA of the CDR3 is TGTGCCAGCGCTAGCGGCCGGGGCAATGAGCAGTTCTTC. The chain carries TRBV7-2 and TRBJ2-1; the match to TRBD2 covers 7 bases. The CDR3 consists of 13 residues. CDR1 is SGHTA, CDR2 FQGNSA, per germline. After removal of 8 bases from V and 6 bases from J, the junction contained 7 bases not matched to a gene. Full variable domain (missing parts from reference TRBV7-2 and TRBJ2-1): GAGVSQSPSNKVTEKGKDVELRCDPISGHTALYWYRQSLGQGLEFLIYFQGNSAPDKSGLPSDRFSAERTGGSVSTLTIQRTQQEDSAVYLCASASGRGNEQFFGPGTRLTVL.

This sequence joins TRBV27 and TRBJ1-4, with TRBD1 matching 8 bases. Germline V lookup: CDR1 MNHEY, CDR2 SMNVEV (reference sequence). The CDR3 spans 14 residues. V shed 4 bases and J 8 bases; nucleotides not matched to a gene: 6. CDR3 region: CASSSDRVREKLFF. The CDR3 DNA reads as TGTGCCAGCAGTTCGGACAGGGTCAGGGAAAAACTGTTTTTT.

The chain joins TRBV3-1 (or the pseudogene TRBV3-2) to TRBJ1-2; D is possibly TRBD1 (6 bases). The CDR3 has 13 amino acids. The germline V and J ends were trimmed by 6 bases and 7 bases, with 15 bases remaining between them. Germline lookup yields CDR1 LGHDT and CDR2 YNNKEL (reference sequence). CDR3 in amino acids: CASSHRGGFGYTF. The CDR3 DNA sequence: TGTGCCAGCAGTCACCGCGGGGGCTTTGGCTACACCTTC.

The rearrangement joins TRBV7-2 to TRBJ2-2; D uncertain. The CDR3 is made up of 16 amino acids. The V and J ends lost 5 bases and 4 bases respectively, with 17 bases between them. Looked up from germline, CDR1 is SGHTA and CDR2 is FQGNSA. CDR3 sequence: CASSPNGGAATGELFF. The DNA for the CDR3 is TGTGCCAGCAGCCCCAATGGCGGCGCAGCCACCGGGGAGCTGTTTTTT.

The chain recombines TRBV18 with TRBJ2-3, with 9 nucleotides matching TRBD2. The ends lost 1 base at V and 0 bases at J; junction bases unmatched: 11. The CDR3 consists of 19 residues. CDR1 is KGHSH and CDR2 is LQKENI in the germline V gene. CDR3: CASSPLSSGVIPSTDTQYF. The CDR3 nucleotides read TGTGCCAGCTCACCACTTTCTAGCGGGGTAATACCTAGCACAGATACGCAGTATTTT.

As regards this clone: A junction boundary mismatches the germline segment, possibly from a read error. This chain joins TRBV19 and TRBJ2-3; 9 nucleotides agree with TRBD1. This CDR3 contains 12 residues. Germline loops: CDR1 LNHDA, CDR2 SQIVND (reference sequence). The CDR3 protein is CASSSGTGPFGF. The CDR3 DNA is TGTGCCAGCTCATCCGGGACAGGGCCCTTCGGTTTT.

The rearrangement uses TRBV7-9 and TRBJ1-3; D might be TRBD1 (6 bases). The V end lost 11 bases, the J end lost 0 bases, and 11 bases lay between the germline ends. The CDR3 is made up of 13 amino acids. CDR1 is SEHNR and CDR2 is FQNEAQ in the germline V gene (reference sequence). CDR3 sequence reads: CAAGAFSGNTIYF. The DNA of the CDR3 is TGTGCCGCAGGGGCGTTCTCTGGAAACACCATATATTTT.

V is TRBV28 and J is TRBJ1-5, with 8 bases identical to TRBD1. Unmatched junction bases numbered 14, after V lost 7 bases and J lost 6 bases. The CDR3 length is 16 residues. Germline V lookup: CDR1 MDHEN, CDR2 SYDVKM. The CDR3 bases are TGTGCCAGCACCATTGACCGGACAGGGAGCGCTCAGCCCCAGCATTTT. This sequence encodes CASTIDRTGSAQPQHF.

The chain is built from TRBV29-1 and TRBJ1-2, with no clear D. Trimming cost V 6 bases and J 7 bases, with 12 bases left between them. The CDR3 has 11 residues. CDR1 and CDR2 from the germline V gene are SQVTM and ANQGSEA. The CDR3 nucleotides read TGCAGCGTCGCCTCGGGAGGTGGCTACACCTTC. Protein sequence: CSVASGGGYTF.